The 4 T cell receptor beta chains listed next were all sequenced from one sample in a study of metastatic and nonmetastatic thyroid tumors. MiXCR was used by TCRdb to re-call the PCR reads. The profile covers approximately 5,200 clones, with less than 40% appearing a single time and about 22% taken by the ten largest. No treatment of any kind had been given to any patient before thyroid surgery. Sequencing was carried out using adjacent normal tissue. These receptors were obtained from a female donor with papillary thyroid cancer or a benign thyroid nodule (not recorded which). Some clones in this sample may be carry-over from other donors' samples.

In its sample, this clone was seen a few times. The rearrangement joins TRBV6-6 to TRBJ2-7, with TRBD1 as a possible D gene (5 bases). Trimming removed 2 bases at V and 0 bases at J, with 14 bases between. Germline lookup yields CDR1 MNHNY and CDR2 SVGAGI (reference sequence). The CDR3 consists of 16 residues. CDR3: CASSYSTGTSSYEQYF. The CDR3 DNA follows: TGTGCCAGCAGTTACAGTACAGGAACGAGCTCCTACGAGCAGTACTTC.

The V call is TRBV10-1, the J call TRBJ1-2; D not resolved. The CDR3 extends over 14 amino acids. Trimming shortened V by 0 bases and J by 0 bases, and 5 bases separated the two germline ends. The germline V gene encodes CDR1 WNHNN and CDR2 SYGVQD (reference sequence). This CDR3 is CASSESAANYGYTF. The CDR3, as DNA: TGCGCCAGCAGTGAGTCGGCAGCTAACTATGGCTACACCTTC.

This clone has only a few counts. The genes are TRBV6-5 and TRBJ1-2; 8 positions match TRBD1. V trimming: 6 bases; J trimming: 7 bases; junction bases outside the gene matches: 7. This CDR3 comprises 13 residues. The germline V gene has CDR1 MNHEY and CDR2 SVGAGI. CDR3 DNA: TGTGCCAGCAGATACGACAGGGGAGGTGGCTACACCTTC. This translates into CASRYDRGGGYTF.

The rearrangement links TRBV6-5 to TRBJ1-2; 7 bases map to TRBD1. Germline CDR1 MNHEY, CDR2 SVGAGI. This CDR3 region has 15 residues. J lost 6 bases, V lost 0 bases, and 7 bases had no gene match. CDR3 sequence: CASSYSWGRGNGYTF. In DNA, the CDR3 is TGTGCCAGCAGTTACTCGTGGGGCAGGGGGAATGGCTACACCTTC.